This T cell receptor beta chain stems from a study of prognosis after radiotherapy for stage I lung cancer. Across the whole study: Tumors proved to be squamous cell carcinoma in seven or eight patients and represented adenocarcinoma in under 15. Several patients receiving radiotherapy then developed distant metastases (median about seven months), with some 15 showing no significant progression.

From genomic DNA, two-round multiplex PCR was used to amplify TCR beta CDR3. The first PCR round targeted every TRBV and TRBJ gene with specific primers. TCRdb reprocessed the multiplex PCR reads with MiXCR, giving one entry per CDR3 protein. The sample records 30,000 or so distinct CDR3 sequences, around 30% being singletons. This clonotype showed up many times. Its antigen is still unknown. Points from the study as a whole: Between patients with and without metastases, TRBV and TRBJ gene usage reportedly differed. In patients who developed distant metastases, Shannon entropy measured after stereotactic body radiation therapy was lower, and baseline Shannon entropy was not associated with metastases.

The CDR3 has 12 amino acids. V trimming: 6 bases; J trimming: 9 bases; junction bases outside the gene matches: 9. Germline V lookup: CDR1 DFQATT, CDR2 SNEGSKA (reference sequence). The receptor was derived from a donor at least 50 years old with non-small cell lung cancer. This specimen was PBMCs, taken before or after stereotactic body radiation therapy (not recorded which). The genes are TRBV20-1 and TRBJ2-7; 9 bases line up with TRBD1. CDR3 sequence: CSAGQGSKGQYF. Written as DNA, the CDR3 is TGCAGTGCAGGACAGGGGAGTAAGGGGCAGTACTTC.